The sequence of this T cell receptor beta chain was determined in a study of T cell repertoires in cytomegalovirus infection. Study as a whole: Public TCR beta signatures marked donors with CMV infection and the matching HLA. Study outcomes and limitations: Summed public TCR beta family frequency identified CMV carriers bearing the relevant HLA. There were HLA-C-restricted CMV-specific TCR beta clonotypes dominating the ex vivo response.

This clonotype was seen a few times. Its specificity is not known. V was shortened by 0 bases and J by 3 bases, with 10 bases between the two germline ends. The length of the CDR3 is 15 residues. Germline values: CDR1 SGHKS, CDR2 YYEKEE (reference sequence). TCRdb re-derived calls from the reads in MiXCR, one entry per CDR3 protein. This sample yields roughly 860,000 distinct CDR3 sequences, of which roughly 33% are seen a single time; 9.5% to 15% belongs to the top ten. Sequencing used cultured CD8+ T cells from PBMCs, obtained from culture after CMV antigen stimulation. The chain carries TRBV5-5 and TRBJ2-1; D gene ambiguous. This clonotype originated in a human donor in good health (CMV status not recorded). Some clones in this sample may be carry-over from other donors' samples. CDR3 bases: TGTGCCAGCAGCTTGGTGACAACCCGCTACAATGAGCAGTTCTTC. Translating it yields CASSLVTTRYNEQFF.